The rows below give T cell receptor beta chains drawn from one sample of a study of technical replicates of blood from several donors. Using immunoSEQ multiplex PCR, the repertoire was profiled, and TCRdb retains in-frame clones only, with some absent. This table holds more than 65,000 clones, 96% found once. Sequences were obtained from T cells isolated from PBMCs. The receptors stem from a human donor in good health. The CDR3 runs from the conserved cysteine through the conserved F or W. Fields, in order: J gene, D gene, clone size, V gene, CDR3 protein, CDR3 DNA. The D gene is left open where the match is weak. Some rows mark clone size as missing; the rest say once, few, many or name a class of expanded clone.

J gene: TRBJ1-2; D gene: NA; clone size: NA; V gene: TRBV27; CDR3 protein: CASSLGRGSYGYTF; CDR3 DNA: TGTGCCAGCAGTTTAGGCAGGGGATCTTATGGCTACACCTTC
J gene: TRBJ2-7; D gene: TRBD1; clone size: once; V gene: TRBV29-1; CDR3 protein: CSVDTPGTAGEYF; CDR3 DNA: TGCAGCGTTGACACCCCCGGGACAGCCGGGGAGTACTTC
J gene: TRBJ2-7; D gene: TRBD2; clone size: once; V gene: TRBV5-4; CDR3 protein: CASSLVGGGYEQYF; CDR3 DNA: TGTGCCAGCAGCTTGGTTGGGGGAGGGTACGAGCAGTACTTC
J gene: TRBJ2-7; D gene: NA; clone size: NA; V gene: TRBV15; CDR3 protein: CATSRALGIDGYEQYF; CDR3 DNA: TGTGCCACCAGCAGAGCCCTAGGCATCGACGGCTACGAGCAGTACTTC
J gene: TRBJ2-1; D gene: NA; clone size: NA; V gene: TRBV30; CDR3 protein: CAWSASSYNEQFF; CDR3 DNA: TGTGCCTGGAGTGCTAGCTCCTACAATGAGCAGTTCTTC
J gene: TRBJ2-5; D gene: NA; clone size: NA; V gene: TRBV7-3; CDR3 protein: CASSSSAGWETQYF; CDR3 DNA: TGTGCCAGCAGCTCTTCGGCGGGGTGGGAGACCCAGTACTTC
J gene: TRBJ2-7; D gene: NA; clone size: NA; V gene: TRBV19; CDR3 protein: CASSIVAGYEQYF; CDR3 DNA: TGTGCCAGTAGTATAGTTGCGGGCTACGAGCAGTACTTC
J gene: TRBJ2-3; D gene: NA; clone size: once; V gene: TRBV21-1; CDR3 protein: CASSSRPLAVGTDTQYF; CDR3 DNA: TGTGCCAGCAGCTCGAGGCCGCTAGCGGTAGGCACAGATACGCAGTATTTT
J gene: TRBJ2-7; D gene: NA; clone size: NA; V gene: TRBV6-1; CDR3 protein: CASSENRVLPYEQYF; CDR3 DNA: TGTGCCAGCAGTGAAAACAGGGTTTTGCCCTACGAGCAGTACTTC
J gene: TRBJ2-3; D gene: TRBD2; clone size: NA; V gene: TRBV16; CDR3 protein: CASSQSTSGRSTDTQYF; CDR3 DNA: TGTGCCAGCAGCCAATCGACTAGCGGGAGAAGCACAGATACGCAGTATTTT
J gene: TRBJ2-7; D gene: NA; clone size: NA; V gene: TRBV7-9; CDR3 protein: CASSDPRLNYEQYF; CDR3 DNA: TGTGCCAGCAGCGACCCCAGACTAAACTACGAGCAGTACTTC
J gene: TRBJ2-7; D gene: NA; clone size: NA; V gene: TRBV6-5; CDR3 protein: CAIGTGGEQYF; CDR3 DNA: TGTGCCATCGGGACTGGGGGCGAGCAGTACTTC
J gene: TRBJ1-1; D gene: TRBD1; clone size: NA; V gene: TRBV10-1; CDR3 protein: CASSPNGQAEAFF; CDR3 DNA: TGCGCCAGCAGTCCCAATGGACAGGCTGAAGCTTTCTTT
J gene: TRBJ2-1; D gene: NA; clone size: once; V gene: TRBV27; CDR3 protein: CASSLDRGHYNEQFF; CDR3 DNA: TGTGCCAGCAGTTTAGATAGGGGCCACTACAATGAGCAGTTCTTC
J gene: TRBJ2-7; D gene: TRBD2; clone size: once; V gene: TRBV9; CDR3 protein: CASSAGGGGTSIYEQYF; CDR3 DNA: TGTGCCAGCAGCGCTGGGGGAGGGGGGACTAGTATCTACGAGCAGTACTTC
J gene: TRBJ2-7; D gene: NA; clone size: NA; V gene: TRBV14; CDR3 protein: CASSQDPTWAPYEQYF; CDR3 DNA: TGTGCCAGCAGCCAAGACCCCACATGGGCCCCCTACGAGCAGTACTTC
J gene: TRBJ1-1; D gene: NA; clone size: NA; V gene: TRBV5-1; CDR3 protein: CASSLTGHQNTEAFF; CDR3 DNA: TGCGCCAGCAGCTTGACGGGACACCAGAACACTGAAGCTTTCTTT
J gene: TRBJ1-5; D gene: NA; clone size: few; V gene: TRBV7-9; CDR3 protein: CASSFNNQPQHF; CDR3 DNA: TGTGCCAGCAGCTTTAACAATCAGCCCCAGCATTTT
J gene: TRBJ2-1; D gene: NA; clone size: NA; V gene: TRBV27; CDR3 protein: CASSLDRAGYNEQFF; CDR3 DNA: TGTGCCAGCAGTTTAGACAGGGCGGGATACAATGAGCAGTTCTTC
J gene: TRBJ1-5; D gene: TRBD1; clone size: NA; V gene: TRBV6-1; CDR3 protein: CASTTGDPQPQHF; CDR3 DNA: TGTGCCAGCACAACAGGGGATCCTCAGCCCCAGCATTTT
J gene: TRBJ1-3; D gene: NA; clone size: NA; V gene: TRBV5-1; CDR3 protein: CASSLVGLSQDTIYF; CDR3 DNA: TGCGCCAGCAGCTTAGTCGGTCTTAGTCAGGACACCATATATTTT
J gene: TRBJ1-2; D gene: TRBD1; clone size: NA; V gene: TRBV11-3; CDR3 protein: CASSYPGQGANGYTF; CDR3 DNA: TGTGCCAGCAGCTACCCCGGACAGGGGGCAAATGGCTACACCTTC
J gene: TRBJ2-7; D gene: TRBD2; clone size: NA; V gene: TRBV30; CDR3 protein: CAWSRKASGYEQYF; CDR3 DNA: TGTGCCTGGAGTCGCAAGGCTAGCGGCTACGAGCAGTACTTC
J gene: TRBJ1-5; D gene: NA; clone size: NA; V gene: TRBV30; CDR3 protein: CAWSVMGKDQPQHF; CDR3 DNA: TGTGCCTGGAGTGTAATGGGCAAGGATCAGCCCCAGCATTTT
J gene: TRBJ2-6; D gene: TRBD2; clone size: NA; V gene: TRBV5-6; CDR3 protein: CASSLGGLAGGYGANVLTF; CDR3 DNA: TGTGCCAGCAGCTTGGGGGGACTAGCGGGAGGGTATGGGGCCAACGTCCTGACTTTC
J gene: TRBJ2-7; D gene: TRBD1; clone size: NA; V gene: TRBV28; CDR3 protein: CASSSPSGQGNWQYF; CDR3 DNA: TGTGCCAGCAGTTCCCCGTCCGGACAGGGTAACTGGCAGTACTTC
J gene: TRBJ2-7; D gene: TRBD1; clone size: few; V gene: TRBV6-5; CDR3 protein: CASRVGQAGYEQYF; CDR3 DNA: TGTGCCAGCAGGGTAGGACAGGCCGGCTACGAGCAGTACTTC
J gene: TRBJ2-3; D gene: TRBD2; clone size: NA; V gene: TRBV30; CDR3 protein: CAWSVSGGGDTQYF; CDR3 DNA: TGTGCCTGGAGTGTTAGCGGGGGCGGAGATACGCAGTATTTT
J gene: TRBJ1-5; D gene: TRBD1; clone size: NA; V gene: TRBV6-1; CDR3 protein: CASSDGTGSTNQPQHF; CDR3 DNA: TGTGCCAGCAGTGACGGGACAGGCTCTACCAATCAGCCCCAGCATTTT
J gene: TRBJ2-3; D gene: TRBD2; clone size: NA; V gene: TRBV29-1; CDR3 protein: CRQLAGVPDTQYF; CDR3 DNA: TGCAGACAGCTAGCGGGAGTCCCAGATACGCAGTATTTT
J gene: TRBJ2-1; D gene: NA; clone size: once; V gene: TRBV12-5; CDR3 protein: CASGSDSSSYNEQFF; CDR3 DNA: TGTGCTAGTGGCTCGGACAGCTCCTCCTACAATGAGCAGTTCTTC
J gene: TRBJ1-4; D gene: TRBD1; clone size: once; V gene: TRBV19; CDR3 protein: CASARQGHNEKLFF; CDR3 DNA: TGTGCCAGTGCCCGACAGGGCCATAATGAAAAACTGTTTTTT
J gene: TRBJ2-1; D gene: TRBD2; clone size: NA; V gene: TRBV11-2; CDR3 protein: CASSLLREVDEQFF; CDR3 DNA: TGTGCCAGCAGCTTACTGCGGGAGGTCGATGAGCAGTTCTTC
J gene: TRBJ1-2; D gene: NA; clone size: once; V gene: TRBV7-9; CDR3 protein: CASSLRVDGYTF; CDR3 DNA: TGTGCCAGCAGCTTGAGGGTGGATGGCTACACCTTC
J gene: TRBJ2-2; D gene: TRBD1; clone size: once; V gene: TRBV29-1; CDR3 protein: CSIDRGNTGELFF; CDR3 DNA: TGCAGCATCGACAGGGGCAACACCGGGGAGCTGTTTTTT
J gene: TRBJ2-1; D gene: NA; clone size: once; V gene: TRBV30; CDR3 protein: CAWGTTHLRGEQFF; CDR3 DNA: TGTGCCTGGGGTACCACTCATCTACGGGGTGAGCAGTTCTTC
J gene: TRBJ2-7; D gene: NA; clone size: NA; V gene: TRBV27; CDR3 protein: CASGEGATYEQYF; CDR3 DNA: TGTGCCAGCGGCGAAGGGGCTACCTACGAGCAGTACTTC
J gene: TRBJ1-1; D gene: NA; clone size: NA; V gene: TRBV19; CDR3 protein: CASSIWGRGTEAFF; CDR3 DNA: TGTGCCAGTAGTATATGGGGCAGGGGCACTGAAGCTTTCTTT
J gene: TRBJ2-1; D gene: NA; clone size: NA; V gene: TRBV27; CDR3 protein: CASSWVAPHNEQFF; CDR3 DNA: TGTGCCAGCAGTTGGGTAGCCCCCCACAATGAGCAGTTCTTC
J gene: TRBJ2-7; D gene: TRBD1; clone size: NA; V gene: TRBV27; CDR3 protein: CASSLSSGTVSYEQYF; CDR3 DNA: TGTGCCAGCAGTTTATCCTCCGGGACAGTTTCCTACGAGCAGTACTTC
J gene: TRBJ2-7; D gene: NA; clone size: NA; V gene: TRBV28; CDR3 protein: CASSLQGRGLNF; CDR3 DNA: TGTGCCAGCAGTTTACAAGGACGAGGACTTAACTTC
J gene: TRBJ1-2; D gene: NA; clone size: NA; V gene: TRBV7-9; CDR3 protein: CASSLGQGNYGYTF; CDR3 DNA: TGTGCCAGCAGCTTAGGGCAGGGTAACTATGGCTACACCTTC
J gene: TRBJ2-7; D gene: NA; clone size: NA; V gene: TRBV10-3; CDR3 protein: CAISESLGGGEIHEQYF; CDR3 DNA: TGTGCCATCAGTGAGTCCCTAGGAGGGGGCGAAATCCACGAGCAGTACTTC
J gene: TRBJ2-7; D gene: TRBD2; clone size: NA; V gene: TRBV6-5; CDR3 protein: CASSYSGLAGVYEQYF; CDR3 DNA: TGTGCCAGCAGTTACTCCGGACTAGCGGGAGTTTACGAGCAGTACTTC
J gene: TRBJ2-3; D gene: NA; clone size: once; V gene: TRBV5-1; CDR3 protein: CASSISPDTQYF; CDR3 DNA: TGCGCCAGCAGCATATCCCCCGATACGCAGTATTTT
J gene: TRBJ2-3; D gene: TRBD1; clone size: NA; V gene: TRBV5-1; CDR3 protein: CASSLSTYGTGGTDTQYF; CDR3 DNA: TGCGCCAGCAGCTTGTCGACATACGGGACAGGGGGTACCGATACGCAGTATTTT
J gene: TRBJ2-7; D gene: NA; clone size: NA; V gene: TRBV7-2; CDR3 protein: CASSLDIGRVSEQYF; CDR3 DNA: TGTGCCAGCAGCTTAGATATCGGCAGGGTGAGCGAGCAGTACTTC
J gene: TRBJ1-2; D gene: NA; clone size: once; V gene: TRBV5-1; CDR3 protein: CASSLTRGNGYTF; CDR3 DNA: TGCGCCAGCAGCTTGACTCGGGGTAATGGCTACACCTTC
J gene: TRBJ1-1; D gene: NA; clone size: NA; V gene: TRBV4-3; CDR3 protein: CASSQVRGIEAFF; CDR3 DNA: TGCGCCAGCAGCCAAGTTAGGGGGATTGAAGCTTTCTTT
J gene: TRBJ1-1; D gene: NA; clone size: once; V gene: TRBV18; CDR3 protein: CASSPEGNTEAFF; CDR3 DNA: TGTGCCAGCTCACCTGAGGGGAACACTGAAGCTTTCTTT
J gene: TRBJ2-1; D gene: TRBD2; clone size: NA; V gene: TRBV28; CDR3 protein: CASATPGLAGEWQFF; CDR3 DNA: TGTGCCAGCGCTACACCTGGACTAGCGGGAGAATGGCAGTTCTTC
J gene: TRBJ2-7; D gene: NA; clone size: NA; V gene: TRBV9; CDR3 protein: CASSVGGPPYEQYF; CDR3 DNA: TGTGCCAGCAGCGTAGGGGGGCCTCCCTACGAGCAGTACTTC
J gene: TRBJ1-1; D gene: TRBD1; clone size: NA; V gene: TRBV4-1; CDR3 protein: CASSQEGRSRDSEAFF; CDR3 DNA: TGCGCCAGCAGCCAAGAGGGGCGTTCAAGGGACAGTGAAGCTTTCTTT
J gene: TRBJ2-7; D gene: TRBD1; clone size: NA; V gene: TRBV4-1; CDR3 protein: CASSQAPGQGSEQYF; CDR3 DNA: TGCGCCAGCAGCCAAGCCCCAGGACAGGGATCCGAGCAGTACTTC
J gene: TRBJ2-7; D gene: TRBD2; clone size: once; V gene: TRBV30; CDR3 protein: CAWSREEGSYEQYF; CDR3 DNA: TGTGCCTGGAGTCGGGAGGAAGGCTCCTACGAGCAGTACTTC
J gene: TRBJ2-1; D gene: TRBD2; clone size: once; V gene: TRBV4-1; CDR3 protein: CASSLPLAGPSYNEQFF; CDR3 DNA: TGCGCCAGCAGCCTGCCACTAGCGGGACCCTCCTACAATGAGCAGTTCTTC
J gene: TRBJ1-5; D gene: NA; clone size: NA; V gene: TRBV6-5; CDR3 protein: CASSETGSNQPQHF; CDR3 DNA: TGTGCCAGCAGTGAGACAGGTAGCAATCAGCCCCAGCATTTT
J gene: TRBJ2-7; D gene: NA; clone size: NA; V gene: TRBV27; CDR3 protein: CASSPLGYSYEQYF; CDR3 DNA: TGTGCCAGCAGTCCCCTCGGTTACTCCTACGAGCAGTACTTC
J gene: TRBJ2-2; D gene: TRBD1; clone size: NA; V gene: TRBV6-1; CDR3 protein: CASSPGTGSGELFF; CDR3 DNA: TGTGCCAGCAGCCCCGGGACAGGGTCTGGGGAGCTGTTTTTT